The clone carrying this T cell receptor beta chain was detected a few times. In germline, CDR1 is SGHRS, CDR2 YFSETQ. The CDR3 spans 16 residues. V shed 4 bases, J shed 4 bases, and the junction held 9 bases outside the gene matches. The TCRbeta library was prepared with unique molecular identifiers. TCRdb reanalysed the PCR reads using MiXCR and keeps one entry per CDR3 protein. The repertoire holds 580,000 or so distinct CDR3 sequences, more than 20% seen once, with roughly 14% in the top ten. This specimen comes from a study of T-cell reconstitution after alpha-beta-depleted transplantation in children.

The clonotype was recovered from a boy less than two years old who had a stem cell transplant for acute myeloid leukemia, so the T cells may come from the graft donor. The sample consisted of PBMCs, mostly from graft donor cells, taken 360 days after TCRalphabeta/CD19-depleted stem cell transplant. The gene calls are TRBV5-1 and TRBJ1-3, with TRBD1 matching over 9 bases. This CDR3 is CASSTGQGRLGNTIYF. In DNA form, the CDR3 reads TGCGCCAGCAGCACCGGACAGGGGCGGTTGGGAAACACCATATATTTT. Using reference TRBV5-1 and TRBJ1-3 for the parts outside the CDR3, the full variable domain is KAGVTQTPRYLIKTRGQQVTLSCSPISGHRSVSWYQQTPGQGLQFLFEYFSETQRNKGNFPGRFSGRQFSNSRSEMNVSTLELGDSALYLCASSTGQGRLGNTIYFGEGSWLTVV.